The 14 T cell receptor beta chains in this list originate from one sample, sequenced in a study of T cell repertoires in cytomegalovirus infection. TCRdb independently ran MiXCR on the reads; one entry per CDR3 protein. Of approximately 500,000 distinct CDR3 sequences listed, approximately 26% are singletons. Sample: PBMCs. Receptors originate from a human donor in good health (CMV status not recorded). Some clones in this sample may be carry-over from other donors' samples.

This chain links TRBV2 with TRBJ1-4; 7 bases match TRBD1. V trimming: 6 bases; J trimming: 5 bases; junction bases outside the gene matches: 6. The CDR3 spans 14 residues. Germline CDR1 SNHLY, CDR2 FYNNEI. The CDR3 DNA follows: TGTGCCAGCAGGAACAGGGGAGGAAATGAAAAACTGTTTTTT. Its protein product is CASRNRGGNEKLFF.

The V call is TRBV28, the J call TRBJ1-2, with a weak D call TRBD1 (5 bases). This CDR3 contains 13 residues. Per germline, CDR1 MDHEN and CDR2 SYDVKM. V lost 9 bases to trimming and J lost 0 bases, with 11 bases between them. The CDR3 DNA is TGTGCCAGTGTAACAGGATCTAACTATGGCTACACCTTC. Its protein product is CASVTGSNYGYTF.

The J gene is TRBJ1-2, the V gene TRBV7-2, with a tentative D call TRBD1 (5 bases). The germline gives CDR1 SGHTA, CDR2 FQGNSA. The CDR3 is made up of 15 amino acids. V gave up 1 base and J gave up 4 bases, with 13 bases separating them. The CDR3 sequence: CASSLGTFLSYGYTF. CDR3 sequence (DNA): TGTGCCAGCAGCTTAGGGACATTTTTGAGCTATGGCTACACCTTC.

This clonotype came up a few times. J is TRBJ2-3 and V is TRBV7-2; 8 nucleotides match TRBD2. The CDR3 extends over 15 amino acids. The V gene's germline CDR1 is SGHTA and CDR2 FQGNSA. The junction had 9 bases not matched to a gene; V was cut back by 6 bases and J by 4 bases. Written as DNA, the CDR3 is TGTGCCAGCAGTTCCCCCGGGGGGGTGGCAGATACGCAGTATTTT. This gives the protein CASSSPGGVADTQYF.

This chain connects TRBV12-3 or TRBV12-4 to TRBJ2-7; TRBD2 might be the D (6 bases). The CDR3 covers 15 residues. Between the trimmed V and J ends, which lost 9 bases and 5 bases, there was a span of 23 bases. The CDR3 nucleotides read TGTGCCAGTTCATCCGGGCTAGCGAGAAGTAACGAGCAGTACGTC. It is translated as CASSSGLARSNEQYV.

The chain recombines TRBV19 with TRBJ2-5; 9 nucleotides agree with TRBD2. The CDR3 is made up of 14 amino acids. Germline trimming cut 6 bases from V and 5 bases from J; bases unmatched to any gene: 7. Germline V gene data show CDR1 as LNHDA and CDR2 as SQIVND (reference sequence). The CDR3 DNA sequence: TGTGCCAGTAGACATAGCGGGAGCGGGGAGACCCAGTACTTC. Protein product: CASRHSGSGETQYF.

This clonotype came up a few times. The chain uses TRBV25-1 and TRBJ2-7; D might be TRBD1 (6 bases). Germline CDR1 MGHDK, CDR2 SYGVNS. The CDR3 totals 14 residues. V shed 5 bases and J shed 6 bases, with 17 bases lying between them. CDR3 loop: CASSITGYRSEQYF. The CDR3 DNA sequence: TGTGCCAGCAGTATTACAGGGTATCGCTCCGAGCAGTACTTC.

CDR3 sequence (DNA): TGCGCCAGCGGGTTGAGGGGCCGCCATCAGCCCCAGCATTTT. It codes for CASGLRGRHQPQHF. The chain combines TRBV5-1 with TRBJ1-5; D is possibly TRBD1 (5 bases). Germline V gene lookup returns CDR1 SGHRS and CDR2 YFSETQ. Trimming pared 7 bases from V and 5 bases from J, leaving 16 bases between. This CDR3 is 14 amino acids long.

V is TRBV7-8 and J is TRBJ1-5; D uncertain. Trimming removed 2 bases from V and 2 bases from J, with 7 bases in between. This CDR3 has 14 amino acids. CDR1 is SGHVS, CDR2 FQNEAQ, per germline. CDR3 residues: CASSLRLGNQPQHF. In DNA form, the CDR3 reads TGTGCCAGCAGCTTAAGGCTGGGCAATCAGCCCCAGCATTTT.

This clonotype has a handful of counts. The chain uses TRBV27 and TRBJ2-7, with 7 positions matching TRBD1. Looked up from germline, CDR1 is MNHEY and CDR2 is SMNVEV (reference sequence). The CDR3 runs to 15 residues. The V gene end was trimmed by 2 bases and the J gene end by 11 bases; junction bases not matched to a gene: 15. CDR3 nucleotides: TGTGCCAGCAGTTTAAAAACAGGGGCGTCGGTGAGGGAGTACTTC. It specifies CASSLKTGASVREYF.

V gene TRBV7-9 combines with J gene TRBJ2-7, with D maybe TRBD1 (6 bases). This CDR3 region has 16 residues. Germline CDR1 and CDR2: SEHNR and FQNEAQ (reference sequence). Trimming cost V 1 base and J 2 bases, with 15 bases left between them. CDR3 protein: CASSLVSGEWAYEQYV. The CDR3 nucleotides are TGTGCCAGCAGCTTAGTTTCAGGGGAATGGGCCTACGAGCAGTACGTC.

This clonotype was seen more than once but under ten times. This chain connects TRBV6-2 or TRBV6-3 to TRBJ2-1; TRBD2 aligns across 9 bases. The CDR3 loop spans 16 amino acids. Germline-derived CDR1 and CDR2 are MNHEY and SVGEGT. After removal of 7 bases from V and 0 bases from J, the junction contained 7 bases not matched to a gene. The chain's CDR3 is CASTMGGRGSYNEQFF. The CDR3 bases are TGTGCCAGCACCATGGGCGGGAGGGGCTCCTACAATGAGCAGTTCTTC.

Many counts were recorded for this clonotype. The J gene is TRBJ2-3, the V gene TRBV7-8, with D tentatively TRBD1 (7 bases). The ends were cut back, 1 base at V and 6 bases at J, with 14 bases in the middle. The CDR3 length is 15 residues. Looked up from germline, CDR1 is SGHVS and CDR2 is FQNEAQ. The CDR3 reads CASSLGQGLMDTQYF. CDR3 DNA: TGTGCCAGCAGCTTAGGACAGGGACTGATGGATACGCAGTATTTT. Full variable domain (outside the CDR3, taken from reference TRBV7-8 and TRBJ2-3): GAGVSQSPRYKVAKRGQDVALRCDPISGHVSLFWYQQALGQGPEFLTYFQNEAQLDKSGLPSDRFFAERPEGSVSTLKIQRTQQEDSAVYLCASSLGQGLMDTQYFGPGTRLTVL.

The rearrangement joins TRBV27 to TRBJ2-7, with TRBD2 identical over 10 bases. From germline, CDR1 is MNHEY and CDR2 SMNVEV (reference sequence). Trimming at V came to 3 bases and at J to 3 bases, leaving 2 bases not matched to a gene. The CDR3 totals 14 residues. The CDR3 here is CASSFTSGNYEQYV. CDR3 bases: TGTGCCAGCAGTTTCACTAGCGGGAACTACGAGCAGTACGTC.